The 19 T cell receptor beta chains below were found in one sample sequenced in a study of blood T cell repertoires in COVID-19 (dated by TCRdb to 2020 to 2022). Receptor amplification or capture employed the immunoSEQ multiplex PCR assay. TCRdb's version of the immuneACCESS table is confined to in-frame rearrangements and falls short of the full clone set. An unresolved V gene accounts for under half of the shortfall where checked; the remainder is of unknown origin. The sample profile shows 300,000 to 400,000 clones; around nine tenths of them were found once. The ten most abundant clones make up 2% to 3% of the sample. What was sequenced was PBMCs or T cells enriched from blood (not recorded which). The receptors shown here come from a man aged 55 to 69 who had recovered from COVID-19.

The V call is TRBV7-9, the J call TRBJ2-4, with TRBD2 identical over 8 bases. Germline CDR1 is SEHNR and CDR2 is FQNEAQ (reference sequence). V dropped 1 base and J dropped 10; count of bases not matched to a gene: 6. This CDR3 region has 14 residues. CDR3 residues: CASSLGTSQLIQYF. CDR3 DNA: TGTGCCAGCAGCTTAGGGACTAGCCAGCTAATTCAGTACTTC. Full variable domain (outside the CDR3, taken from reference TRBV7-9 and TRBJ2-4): DTGVSQNPRHKITKRGQNVTFRCDPISEHNRLYWYRQTLGQGPEFLTYFQNEAQLEKSRLLSDRFSAERPKGSFSTLEIQRTEQGDSAMYLCASSLGTSQLIQYFGAGTRLSVL.

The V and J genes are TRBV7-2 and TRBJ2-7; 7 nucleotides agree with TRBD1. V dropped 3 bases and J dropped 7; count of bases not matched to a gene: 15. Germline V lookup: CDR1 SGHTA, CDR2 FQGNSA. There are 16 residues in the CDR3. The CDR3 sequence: CASSFSDRAVAREQYF. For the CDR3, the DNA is TGTGCCAGCAGCTTTTCAGACAGGGCCGTTGCGAGGGAGCAGTACTTC.

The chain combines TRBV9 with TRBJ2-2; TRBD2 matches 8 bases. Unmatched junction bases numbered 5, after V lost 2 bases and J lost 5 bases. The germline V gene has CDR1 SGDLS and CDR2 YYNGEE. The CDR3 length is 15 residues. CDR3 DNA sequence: TGTGCCAGCAGCGTTAGCGGGGCGTGGACCGGGGAGCTGTTTTTT. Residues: CASSVSGAWTGELFF.

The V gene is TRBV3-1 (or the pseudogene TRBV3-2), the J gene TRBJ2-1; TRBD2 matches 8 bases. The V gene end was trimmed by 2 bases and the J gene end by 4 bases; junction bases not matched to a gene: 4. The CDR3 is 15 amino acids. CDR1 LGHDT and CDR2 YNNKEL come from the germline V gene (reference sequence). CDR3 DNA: TGTGCCAGCAGCCAACAAGCGGGGGATTACAATGAGCAGTTCTTC. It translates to CASSQQAGDYNEQFF.

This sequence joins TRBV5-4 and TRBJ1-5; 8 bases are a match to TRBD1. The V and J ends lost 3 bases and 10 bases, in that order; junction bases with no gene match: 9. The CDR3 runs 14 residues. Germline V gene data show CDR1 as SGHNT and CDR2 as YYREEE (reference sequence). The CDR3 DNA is TGTGCCAGCAGCTCCGGACAGGGAGGGAGTCCCCAGCATTTT. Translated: CASSSGQGGSPQHF.

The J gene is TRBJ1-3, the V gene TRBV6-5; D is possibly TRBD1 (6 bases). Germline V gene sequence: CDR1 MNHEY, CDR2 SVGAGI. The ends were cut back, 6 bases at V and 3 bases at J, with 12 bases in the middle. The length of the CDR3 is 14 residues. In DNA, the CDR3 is TGTGCCAGCAGCTCGACAGGAGGTGGAAACACCATATATTTT. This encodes CASSSTGGGNTIYF.

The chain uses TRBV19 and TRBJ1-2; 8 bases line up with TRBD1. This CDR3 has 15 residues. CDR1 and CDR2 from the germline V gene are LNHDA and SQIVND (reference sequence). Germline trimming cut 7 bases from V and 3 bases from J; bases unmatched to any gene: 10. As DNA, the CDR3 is TGTGCCAGTACCTGGGGAGCAGGGGGCGACTATGGCTACACCTTC. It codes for CASTWGAGGDYGYTF. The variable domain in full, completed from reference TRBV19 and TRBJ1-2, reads DGGITQSPKYLFRKEGQNVTLSCEQNLNHDAMYWYRQDPGQGLRLIYYSQIVNDFQKGDIAEGYSVSREKKESFPLTVTSAQKNPTAFYLCASTWGAGGDYGYTFGSGTRLTVV.

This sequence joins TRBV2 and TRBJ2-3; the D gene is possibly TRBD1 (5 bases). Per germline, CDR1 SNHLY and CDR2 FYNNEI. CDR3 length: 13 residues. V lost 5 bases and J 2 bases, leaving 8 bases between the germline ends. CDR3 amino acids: CASSLRDTDTQYF. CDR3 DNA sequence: TGTGCCAGCAGTCTCAGGGACACAGATACGCAGTATTTT.

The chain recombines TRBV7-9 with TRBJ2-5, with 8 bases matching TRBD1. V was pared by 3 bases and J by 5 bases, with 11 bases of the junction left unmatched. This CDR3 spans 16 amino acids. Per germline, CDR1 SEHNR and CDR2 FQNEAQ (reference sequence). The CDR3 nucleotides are TGTGCCAGCAGCTTCAGAAGGGCAGGGGGCACGGAGACCCAGTACTTC. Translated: CASSFRRAGGTETQYF.

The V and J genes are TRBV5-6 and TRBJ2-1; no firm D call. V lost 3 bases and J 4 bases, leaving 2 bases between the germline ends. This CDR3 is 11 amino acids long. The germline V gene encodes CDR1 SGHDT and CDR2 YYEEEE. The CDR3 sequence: CASSSYNEQFF. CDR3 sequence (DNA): TGTGCCAGCAGCTCGTACAATGAGCAGTTCTTC.

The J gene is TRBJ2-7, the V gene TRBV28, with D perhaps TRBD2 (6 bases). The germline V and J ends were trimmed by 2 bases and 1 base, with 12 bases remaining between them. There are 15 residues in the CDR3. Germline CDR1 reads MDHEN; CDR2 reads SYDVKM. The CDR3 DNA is TGTGCCAGCAGTTTAATTGGTAGCGGTTCCTACGAGCAGTACTTC. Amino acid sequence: CASSLIGSGSYEQYF.

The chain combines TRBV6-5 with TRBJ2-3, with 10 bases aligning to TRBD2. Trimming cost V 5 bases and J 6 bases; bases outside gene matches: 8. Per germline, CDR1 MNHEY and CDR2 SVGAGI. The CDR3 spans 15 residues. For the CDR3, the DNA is TGTGCCAGCAGTCTACTAGCGGGATTTTTGGATACGCAGTATTTT. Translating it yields CASSLLAGFLDTQYF.

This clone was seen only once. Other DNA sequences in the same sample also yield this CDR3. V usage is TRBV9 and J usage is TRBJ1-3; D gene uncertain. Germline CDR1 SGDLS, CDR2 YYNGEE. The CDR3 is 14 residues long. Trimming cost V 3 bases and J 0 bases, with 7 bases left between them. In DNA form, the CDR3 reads TGTGCCAGCAGCGGAGGAGGCTCTGGAAACACCATATATTTT. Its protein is CASSGGGSGNTIYF.

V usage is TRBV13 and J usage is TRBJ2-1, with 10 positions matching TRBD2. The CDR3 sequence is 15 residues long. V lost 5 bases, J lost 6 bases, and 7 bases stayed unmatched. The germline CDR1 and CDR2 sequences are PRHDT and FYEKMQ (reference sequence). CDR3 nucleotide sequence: TGTGCCAGCAGCCCTTGGGTAGCGGGAGGCAATGAGCAGTTCTTC. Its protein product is CASSPWVAGGNEQFF.

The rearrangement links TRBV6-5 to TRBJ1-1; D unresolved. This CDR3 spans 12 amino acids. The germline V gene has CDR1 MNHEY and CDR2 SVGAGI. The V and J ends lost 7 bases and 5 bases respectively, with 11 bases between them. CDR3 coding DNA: TGTGCCAGCACGGAGGCTGCAACTGAAGCTTTCTTT. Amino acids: CASTEAATEAFF.

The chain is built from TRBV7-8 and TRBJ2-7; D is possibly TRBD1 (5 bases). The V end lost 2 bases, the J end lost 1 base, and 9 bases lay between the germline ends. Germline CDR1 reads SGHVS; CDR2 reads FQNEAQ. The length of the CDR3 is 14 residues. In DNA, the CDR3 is TGTGCCAGCAGCTTATGGGGCTTTTCCTACGAGCAGTACTTC. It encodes CASSLWGFSYEQYF.

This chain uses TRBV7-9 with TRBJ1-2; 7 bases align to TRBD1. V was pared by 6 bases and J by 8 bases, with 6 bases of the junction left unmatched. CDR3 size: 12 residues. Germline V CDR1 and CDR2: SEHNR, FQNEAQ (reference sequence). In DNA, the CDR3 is TGTGCCAGCAGAAACGACAGGGCCGGCTACACCTTC. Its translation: CASRNDRAGYTF. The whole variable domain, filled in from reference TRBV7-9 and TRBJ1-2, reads DTGVSQNPRHKITKRGQNVTFRCDPISEHNRLYWYRQTLGQGPEFLTYFQNEAQLEKSRLLSDRFSAERPKGSFSTLEIQRTEQGDSAMYLCASRNDRAGYTFGSGTRLTVV.

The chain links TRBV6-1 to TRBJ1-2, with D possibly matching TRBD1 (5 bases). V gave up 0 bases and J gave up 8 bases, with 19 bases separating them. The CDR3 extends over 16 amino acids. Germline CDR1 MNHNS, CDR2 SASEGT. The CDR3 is CASSEALGKGVGGYTF. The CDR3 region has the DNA TGTGCCAGCAGTGAAGCGTTGGGAAAAGGGGTCGGCGGCTACACCTTC.

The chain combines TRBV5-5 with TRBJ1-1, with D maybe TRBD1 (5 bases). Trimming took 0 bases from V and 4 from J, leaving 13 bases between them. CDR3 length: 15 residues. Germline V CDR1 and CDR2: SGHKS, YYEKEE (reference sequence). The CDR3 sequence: CASSLGSGRVTEAFF. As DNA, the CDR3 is TGTGCCAGCAGCTTGGGGTCAGGGAGGGTCACTGAAGCTTTCTTT.